One sample yielded the 26 T cell receptor beta chains listed below, sequenced in a study of T cell changes during pregnancy in multiple sclerosis. Data came from immunoSEQ multiplex PCR; TCRdb stores just in-frame clones and leaves some out. The sample lists roughly 38,000 clones, more than 75% occurring once. Sequenced material: CD4+ T cells from peripheral blood mononuclear cells, taken in the second trimester of pregnancy. The receptors derive from a female donor in good health, enrolled as a control in a pregnancy study.

The chain uses TRBV7-2 and TRBJ2-1; TRBD2 matches 10 bases. The CDR3 is 15 residues long. Germline V lookup: CDR1 SGHTA, CDR2 FQGNSA. J was trimmed by 9 bases and V by 3 bases; bases with no gene match: 8. The CDR3 DNA reads TGTGCCAGCAGCTTGCGGAGCGGGGGGGCCAGTGAGCAGTTCTTC. Its translation is CASSLRSGGASEQFF.

The CDR3 is CASSSKWLGNQPQHF. CDR3 in DNA: TGTGCCAGCAGCTCTAAATGGTTAGGCAATCAGCCCCAGCATTTT. V gene TRBV6-5 combines with J gene TRBJ1-5; D gene uncertain. The V gene's germline CDR1 is MNHEY and CDR2 SVGAGI. Deletions cut 6 bases from V and 2 bases from J, with 14 bases between. The CDR3 totals 15 residues.

J is TRBJ1-2 and V is TRBV5-1; D is ambiguous. This CDR3 is 13 amino acids long. CDR1 and CDR2 (germline): SGHRS, YFSETQ. Trimming took off 9 bases at V and 2 bases at J, with 14 bases between the two ends. CDR3 DNA: TGCGCCACAACAGCAGACATCAACTATGGCTACACCTTC. Its protein is CATTADINYGYTF.

Details on this clone: The junction departs from the called germline gene at one end, perhaps through a read error. The chain uses TRBV7-7 and TRBJ2-3; no clear D gene. The germline CDR1 and CDR2 sequences are SSHAT and FNYEAQ (reference sequence). This CDR3 is built from 14 residues. The CDR3 protein is CASSLLAGTDTQYF. CDR3 in DNA: TGTGCTAGCAGCCTGTTGGCTGGCACAGATACGCAGTATTTT.

V gene TRBV6-6 combines with J gene TRBJ2-3, with 7 bases lining up with TRBD2. The J segment lost 4 bases and the V segment lost 0 bases, leaving 4 bases of the junction unmatched. The length of the CDR3 is 15 residues. The germline gives CDR1 MNHNY, CDR2 SVGAGI (reference sequence). CDR3 protein: CASSYSGGRSDTQYF. The CDR3 DNA is TGTGCCAGCAGTTACTCGGGGGGGAGGTCAGATACGCAGTATTTT.

In the case of this clone: Other DNA sequences in this sample translate to the same CDR3. J is TRBJ1-2 and V is TRBV9; 7 nucleotides agree with TRBD1. Germline trimming cut 2 bases from V and 4 bases from J; bases unmatched to any gene: 5. Germline CDR1 reads SGDLS; CDR2 reads YYNGEE. The CDR3 runs 14 residues. CDR3 residues: CASSVDNRGYGYTF. Here the CDR3 DNA reads TGTGCCAGCAGCGTGGATAACAGGGGCTATGGCTACACCTTC.

The chain carries TRBV5-1 and TRBJ1-2; 9 bases align to TRBD1. The V gene's germline CDR1 is SGHRS and CDR2 YFSETQ. The CDR3 has 13 residues. Unmatched junction bases numbered 1, after V lost 3 bases and J lost 4 bases. Here the CDR3 reads CASSWGQGYGYTF. The CDR3 region has the DNA TGCGCCAGCAGCTGGGGACAGGGCTATGGCTACACCTTC.

This chain connects TRBV21-1 to TRBJ1-5. TRBV21-1 is listed as a pseudogene. The CDR3 contains 15 residues. The CDR3 is CASSKGRGDYQPQHF. CDR3 sequence (DNA): TGTGCCAGCAGCAAAGGGAGGGGTGACTATCAGCCCCAGCATTTT.

The chain recombines TRBV28 with TRBJ1-4; 8 positions agree with TRBD1. The V and J ends lost 5 bases and 4 bases, in that order; junction bases with no gene match: 9. Looked up from germline, CDR1 is MDHEN and CDR2 is SYDVKM. The length of the CDR3 is 16 residues. The CDR3 loop is CASSAPGTGGNEKLFF. For the CDR3, the DNA is TGTGCCAGCAGTGCTCCGGGAACAGGGGGTAATGAAAAACTGTTTTTT.

This chain uses TRBV7-2 with TRBJ2-1; 7 positions match TRBD1. Trimming took 5 bases from V and 6 from J; bases not matched to a gene: 4. CDR1 SGHTA and CDR2 FQGNSA come from the germline V gene. This CDR3 spans 13 amino acids. CDR3 sequence reads: CASSRGLANEQFF. CDR3 coding DNA: TGTGCCAGCAGCAGGGGGCTGGCCAATGAGCAGTTCTTC.

CDR3 coding DNA: TGTGCCAGCAGTTCCCACCCAGCGGGGGGCGAGCAGTTCTTC. Encoded protein: CASSSHPAGGEQFF. The V call is TRBV7-2, the J call TRBJ2-1; the match to TRBD2 covers 9 bases. The V and J ends lost 6 bases and 10 bases, in that order; junction bases with no gene match: 10. The CDR3 has 14 amino acids. The V gene's germline CDR1 is SGHTA and CDR2 FQGNSA.

This clone was counted between two and nine times. V gene TRBV18 combines with J gene TRBJ2-2; no firm D call. The germline CDR1 and CDR2 sequences are KGHSH and LQKENI. The CDR3 length is 12 residues. V lost 2 bases and J lost 7, with 5 bases in between. The CDR3: CASSPGRGELFF. CDR3 sequence (DNA): TGTGCCAGCTCACCAGGCCGCGGGGAGCTGTTTTTT.

This clone was observed once. The gene calls are TRBV7-6 and TRBJ2-1; 12 bases fit TRBD2. Germline V lookup: CDR1 SGHVS, CDR2 FNYEAQ. CDR3 size: 15 residues. Losses at the gene ends were 5 bases for V and 6 bases for J; bases not matched to a gene: 5. DNA for the CDR3: TGTGCCAGCAGCCGCCCTAGCGGGGGGGTCAATGAGCAGTTCTTC. Translation gives CASSRPSGGVNEQFF.

Worth noting for this clone: At one boundary the junction diverges from the germline segment, which might be a read error. The rearrangement uses TRBV7-7 and TRBJ2-1; 7 bases are a match to TRBD1. The CDR3 extends over 16 amino acids. CDR1 is SSHAT, CDR2 FNYEAQ, per germline (reference sequence). The CDR3 spells CASSLVTGASYNEQFF. CDR3 in DNA: TGTGCTAGCAGCTTAGTTACAGGGGCCTCCTACAATGAGCAGTTCTTC.

The V call is TRBV5-5, the J call TRBJ1-4; 9 bases align to TRBD1. After removal of 0 bases from V and 3 bases from J, the junction contained 9 bases not matched to a gene. This CDR3 has 18 amino acids. CDR1 is SGHKS and CDR2 is YYEKEE in the germline V gene (reference sequence). CDR3 coding DNA: TGTGCCAGCAGCTTGGACTACAGGGGGCTCTCTTCTAATGAAAAACTGTTTTTT. This sequence encodes CASSLDYRGLSSNEKLFF.

CDR3 sequence reads: CASSDAGRGYGYTF. Here the CDR3 DNA reads TGTGCCAGCAGTGATGCGGGACGAGGATATGGCTACACCTTC. The chain couples TRBV25-1 to TRBJ1-2, with TRBD1 as a possible D gene (5 bases). V lost 3 bases and J lost 5, with 13 bases in between. Germline CDR1 is MGHDK and CDR2 is SYGVNS. This CDR3 has 14 residues.

The J gene is TRBJ2-1, the V gene TRBV14; D remains ambiguous. The V and J ends lost 1 base and 1 base respectively, with 8 bases between them. CDR1 and CDR2 (germline): SGHDN, FVKESK. This CDR3 contains 15 residues. The CDR3 spells CASSQVGQSYNEQFF. The CDR3 region has the DNA TGTGCCAGCAGCCAAGTTGGTCAGTCCTACAATGAGCAGTTCTTC. The variable domain in full, completed from reference TRBV14 and TRBJ2-1, reads EAGVTQFPSHSVIEKGQTVTLRCDPISGHDNLYWYRRVMGKEIKFLLHFVKESKQDESGMPNNRFLAERTGGTYSTLKVQPAELEDSGVYFCASSQVGQSYNEQFFGPGTRLTVL.

This chain connects TRBV7-8 to TRBJ1-6; unclear D gene. CDR1 and CDR2 (germline): SGHVS, FQNEAQ. The CDR3 consists of 15 residues. Trimming stripped 0 bases from V and 9 bases from J, with 12 bases between. The CDR3 sequence: CASSLAPGFGSPLHF. In nucleotides, the CDR3 is TGTGCCAGCAGCTTAGCACCGGGTTTCGGTTCACCCCTCCACTTT.

J is TRBJ2-7 and V is TRBV9, with 7 bases that match TRBD2. The V segment lost 0 bases and the J segment 5 bases; nucleotides outside the gene matches: 5. Germline-derived CDR1 and CDR2 are SGDLS and YYNGEE. The CDR3 has 14 amino acids. Here the CDR3 reads CASSVAAGVNEQYF. CDR3 DNA: TGTGCCAGCAGCGTAGCTGCGGGGGTGAACGAGCAGTACTTC.

The chain joins TRBV19 to TRBJ1-1; 8 bases match TRBD1. Per germline, CDR1 LNHDA and CDR2 SQIVND (reference sequence). V lost 4 bases and J lost 1; bases outside the gene matches: 5. The CDR3 is 15 residues long. In DNA form, the CDR3 reads TGTGCCAGTAGTACCTGGGACAGGCCGAACACTGAAGCTTTCTTT. Protein sequence: CASSTWDRPNTEAFF.

The rearrangement uses TRBV10-1 and TRBJ1-1; possible D gene TRBD1, 6 bases. V was clipped by 7 bases and J by 5 bases, with 26 bases between them. The germline CDR1 and CDR2 sequences are WNHNN and SYGVQD (reference sequence). This CDR3 is 17 amino acids long. For the CDR3, the DNA is TGCGCCAGCACTTCTCGACAGGCCATGCTCTCGGATACTGAAGCTTTCTTT. It encodes CASTSRQAMLSDTEAFF.

In DNA, the CDR3 is TGTGCCAGCGAGCTCGGGGACAATGAGCAGTTCTTC. This codes for CASELGDNEQFF. The rearrangement uses TRBV25-1 and TRBJ2-1, with a weak D call TRBD2 (5 bases). The CDR3 loop spans 12 amino acids. Germline V gives CDR1 MGHDK, CDR2 SYGVNS. V dropped 8 bases and J dropped 5 bases, with 10 bases sitting between them.

For the CDR3, the DNA is TGTGCCAGCAGCTCCAGACAGGGGAAATCCAATGAGCAGTTCTTC. The encoded protein is CASSSRQGKSNEQFF. V usage is TRBV7-6 and J usage is TRBJ2-1; TRBD1 agrees at 8 bases. V lost 4 bases, J lost 6 bases, and 8 bases stayed unmatched. This CDR3 spans 15 amino acids. CDR1 and CDR2 (germline): SGHVS, FNYEAQ.

The chain uses TRBV6-6 and TRBJ1-3; tentative D call: TRBD1 (5 bases). The length of the CDR3 is 16 residues. From germline, CDR1 is MNHNY and CDR2 SVGAGI (reference sequence). Trimming cost V 6 bases and J 0 bases, with 15 bases left between them. The CDR3 reads CASSETGQLSGNTIYF. CDR3 bases: TGTGCCAGCAGCGAAACCGGACAACTCTCTGGAAACACCATATATTTT.

The J gene is TRBJ2-2, the V gene TRBV4-3; 7 bases fit TRBD1. The V gene's germline CDR1 is LGHNA and CDR2 YSLEER. With 6 bases clipped from V and 0 bases from J, the junction kept 1 base outside the gene matches. The CDR3 loop spans 14 amino acids. The CDR3 loop reads CASRRGPNTGELFF. Here the CDR3 DNA reads TGCGCCAGCAGGAGGGGGCCGAACACCGGGGAGCTGTTTTTT.

The chain joins TRBV18 to TRBJ2-3; a weak D match, TRBD1 (5 bases). This CDR3 region has 13 residues. The germline V gene encodes CDR1 KGHSH and CDR2 LQKENI. V gave up 1 base and J gave up 5 bases, with 7 bases separating them. The CDR3 spells CASSPLGRDTQYF. Written as DNA, the CDR3 is TGTGCCAGCTCACCACTGGGGCGAGATACGCAGTATTTT.